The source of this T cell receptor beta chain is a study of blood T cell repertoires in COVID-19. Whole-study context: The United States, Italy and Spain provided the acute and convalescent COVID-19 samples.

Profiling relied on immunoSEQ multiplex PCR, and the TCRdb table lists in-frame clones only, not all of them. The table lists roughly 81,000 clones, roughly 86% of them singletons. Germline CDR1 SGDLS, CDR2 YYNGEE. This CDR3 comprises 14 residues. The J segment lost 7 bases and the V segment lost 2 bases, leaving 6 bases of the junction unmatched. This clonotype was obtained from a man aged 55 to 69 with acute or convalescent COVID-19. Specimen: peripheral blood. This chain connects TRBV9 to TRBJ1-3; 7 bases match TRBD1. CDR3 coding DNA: TGTGCCAGCAGCGTCAAGGGGGCGGGTAACACCATATATTTT. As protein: CASSVKGAGNTIYF.